Sequencing of this T cell receptor (beta chain) was carried out in a study of shared clonotypes between healthy human individuals. Naivety among CD8 cells was defined by CD45RO negativity and positive CCR7 selection, thereby excluding terminally differentiated effector memory CD45RA+ cells. Study processing details: There were no quality scores in the junction-only immunoSEQ sequences, so filtering differed. Clones were read by immunoSEQ multiplex PCR, and TCRdb kept only the in-frame ones, dropping some. The V and J calls and the clone size are those of that table, but D and trimming were determined from the DNA. The table includes about 1,900,000 clones, approximately 94% detected once. The CDR3 spans 10 residues. Trimming shortened V by 10 bases and J by 6 bases, and 6 bases separated the two germline ends. In germline, CDR1 is LNHDA, CDR2 SQIVND (reference sequence).

The source of this sequence is a man in his late teens or twenties in good health. The sample consisted of naive CD8+ T cells sorted from blood. V gene TRBV19 combines with J gene TRBJ2-2; D unclear. CDR3 nucleotide sequence: TGTGCCACGTGGGCCGGGGAGCTGTTTTTT. It yields the protein CATWAGELFF.